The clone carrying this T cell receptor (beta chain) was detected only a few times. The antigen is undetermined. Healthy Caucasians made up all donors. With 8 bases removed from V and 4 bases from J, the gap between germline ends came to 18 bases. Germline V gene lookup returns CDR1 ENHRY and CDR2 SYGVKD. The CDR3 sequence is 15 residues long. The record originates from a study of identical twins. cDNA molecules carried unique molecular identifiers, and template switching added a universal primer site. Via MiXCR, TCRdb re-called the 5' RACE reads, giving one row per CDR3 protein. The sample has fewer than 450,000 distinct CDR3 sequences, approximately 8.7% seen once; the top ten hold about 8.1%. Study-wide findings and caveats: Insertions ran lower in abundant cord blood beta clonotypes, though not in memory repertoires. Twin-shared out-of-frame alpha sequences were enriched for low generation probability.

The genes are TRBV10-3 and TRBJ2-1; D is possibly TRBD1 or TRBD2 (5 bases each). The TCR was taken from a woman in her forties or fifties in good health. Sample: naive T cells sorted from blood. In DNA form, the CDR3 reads TGTGCCATCCAAGGGGACGCAATTCGTTACAATGAGCAGTTCTTC. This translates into CAIQGDAIRYNEQFF.